Presented here are 9 T cell receptor beta chains from one specimen sequenced in a study of blood T cell repertoires in COVID-19. Clones were sequenced by immunoSEQ multiplex PCR, and TCRdb holds only the in-frame ones, with some missing. The sample includes roughly 200,000 clones, roughly 85% of them seen just once. The sequenced material came from PBMCs or T cells enriched from blood (not recorded which). The receptors shown here come from a woman in her forties with acute COVID-19.

This chain connects TRBV2 to TRBJ2-7, with D perhaps matching TRBD1 (6 bases). V lost 6 bases and J lost 6, with 15 bases in between. The germline V gene encodes CDR1 SNHLY and CDR2 FYNNEI. CDR3 length: 13 residues. The CDR3 DNA sequence: TGTGCCAGCAGCCTCAGGGGTACGGGCGAGCAGTACTTC. This sequence encodes CASSLRGTGEQYF.

The rearrangement links TRBV6-5 to TRBJ1-5, with 9 bases aligning to TRBD1. Trimming removed 8 bases from V and 5 bases from J; junction bases left unmatched: 4. Germline V CDR1 and CDR2: MNHEY, SVGAGI. CDR3 size: 13 residues. CDR3 DNA: TGTGCCAGCGAAAGACAGGGGGATCAGCCCCAGCATTTT. It translates to CASERQGDQPQHF.

This clone has a handful of counts. The gene calls are TRBV7-9 and TRBJ2-7; a possible D gene is TRBD1 (6 bases). The CDR3 loop spans 12 amino acids. Germline values: CDR1 SEHNR, CDR2 FQNEAQ (reference sequence). Trimming removed 5 bases from V and 5 bases from J, with 10 bases in between. This CDR3 is CASSPRGDEQYF. For the CDR3, the DNA is TGTGCCAGCAGCCCCAGGGGAGACGAGCAGTACTTC.

V gene TRBV19 combines with J gene TRBJ2-3; the match to TRBD2 covers 12 bases. Losses at the gene ends were 7 bases for V and 7 bases for J; bases not matched to a gene: 9. This CDR3 has 15 amino acids. CDR1 and CDR2 (germline): LNHDA, SQIVND (reference sequence). CDR3 sequence (DNA): TGTGCCAGTACCCTTCGAACTAGCGGGGGGAATACGCAGTATTTT. Translated: CASTLRTSGGNTQYF.

This rearrangement joins TRBV27 to TRBJ2-3; maybe TRBD2 (6 bases). V was cut by 8 bases and J by 2 bases, with 20 bases left in between. Germline V gene sequence: CDR1 MNHEY, CDR2 SMNVEV (reference sequence). The CDR3 consists of 16 residues. CDR3 DNA: TGTGCCAGCTCTGAATGGGACTGGGGATCCACAGATACGCAGTATTTT. Translated, it gives CASSEWDWGSTDTQYF.

V and J are TRBV7-9 and TRBJ1-1; D is uncertain. The V end was cut by 5 bases, the J end by 6 bases, with 25 bases between. This CDR3 contains 17 residues. Germline CDR1 and CDR2: SEHNR and FQNEAQ (reference sequence). The CDR3 DNA sequence: TGTGCCAGCAGCCAGGTGCCTTTAAGACCCCCAAGGTCTGAAGCTTTCTTT. Protein: CASSQVPLRPPRSEAFF. The full variable domain, with the rest looked up from reference TRBV7-9 and TRBJ1-1, is DTGVSQNPRHKITKRGQNVTFRCDPISEHNRLYWYRQTLGQGPEFLTYFQNEAQLEKSRLLSDRFSAERPKGSFSTLEIQRTEQGDSAMYLCASSQVPLRPPRSEAFFGQGTRLTVV.

This sequence joins TRBV11-3 and TRBJ1-1; the D gene is possibly TRBD1 (6 bases). Germline CDR1 and CDR2: SGHNT and YENEEA. Trimming pared 2 bases from V and 5 bases from J, leaving 9 bases between. This CDR3 has 13 amino acids. The DNA of the CDR3 is TGTGCCAGCAGCTTAACGCAGGGGACTGAAGCTTTCTTT. Its protein product is CASSLTQGTEAFF.

The chain combines TRBV19 with TRBJ1-2, with 11 nucleotides matching TRBD1. V shed 7 bases and J 5 bases; nucleotides not matched to a gene: 9. The CDR3 length is 15 residues. Germline V gene sequence: CDR1 LNHDA, CDR2 SQIVND (reference sequence). CDR3 DNA sequence: TGTGCCAGTATCGGTTCCGGGACAGGGGGTTATGGCTACACCTTC. This sequence encodes CASIGSGTGGYGYTF.

This clone was detected once. J is TRBJ1-4 and V is TRBV6-1; tentative D call: TRBD1 (5 bases). The CDR3 has 14 residues. Germline values: CDR1 MNHNS, CDR2 SASEGT. Trimming stripped 3 bases from V and 3 bases from J, with 8 bases between. CDR3 coding DNA: TGTGCCAGCAGTGATCTAGGGGCTAATGAAAAACTGTTTTTT. Its translation: CASSDLGANEKLFF.